The clone carrying this TCR beta chain was detected ten times or more. Its antigen is currently unknown. This sample stems from a study of T-cell memory formation after mild COVID-19. TCRdb reprocessed the 5' RACE reads via MiXCR and lists one record per CDR3 protein. The repertoire holds over 300,000 distinct CDR3 sequences, more than 20% seen once, with 20% to 25% in the top ten. This CDR3 spans 15 amino acids. Germline CDR1 LNHDA, CDR2 SQIVND (reference sequence). The V end lost 3 bases, the J end lost 3 bases, and 11 bases lay between the germline ends. General study points: Contracting CD4+ clones lay largely in CM and EM, with CD8+ ones residing in EMRA.

The TCR comes from a man younger than 35 who had mild COVID-19 (a few samples of this study predate the infection). Cell type and time point are not known. The sequencing input was PBMCs or a T cell subset sorted from them (not recorded which). The chain links TRBV19 to TRBJ2-2; tentatively, D is TRBD1 (6 bases). Here the CDR3 reads CASSISPGDTGELFF. Written as DNA, the CDR3 is TGTGCCAGTAGTATTTCCCCAGGGGACACCGGGGAGCTGTTTTTT.